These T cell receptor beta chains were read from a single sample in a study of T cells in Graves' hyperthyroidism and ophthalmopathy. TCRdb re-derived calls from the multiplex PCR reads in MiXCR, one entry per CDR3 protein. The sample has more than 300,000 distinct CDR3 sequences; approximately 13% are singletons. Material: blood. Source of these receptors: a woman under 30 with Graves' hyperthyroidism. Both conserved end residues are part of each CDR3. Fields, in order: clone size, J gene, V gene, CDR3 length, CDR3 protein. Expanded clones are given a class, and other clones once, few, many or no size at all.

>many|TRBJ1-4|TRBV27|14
CASGTGTRGEKLFF
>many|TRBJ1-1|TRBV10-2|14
CASSSDRGGTEAFF
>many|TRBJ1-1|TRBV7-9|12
CASSLAQGRAFF
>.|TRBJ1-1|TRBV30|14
CAWSDGTPNTEAFF
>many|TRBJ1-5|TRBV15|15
CATSTRTGGLQPQHF
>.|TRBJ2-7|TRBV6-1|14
CASSNAAYSYEQYF
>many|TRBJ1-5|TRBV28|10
CAGGRQPQHF
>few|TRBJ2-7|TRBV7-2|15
CASSLVGGVNYEQYF
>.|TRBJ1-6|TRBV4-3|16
CASSQDGTVGDSPLHF
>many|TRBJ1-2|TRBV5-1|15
CASSSPGQGSYGYTF
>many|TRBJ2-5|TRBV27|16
CASTPPPTSGTETQYF
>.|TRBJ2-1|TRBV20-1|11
CSALPYNEQFF
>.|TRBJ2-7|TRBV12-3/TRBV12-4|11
CASSFGTQQYF
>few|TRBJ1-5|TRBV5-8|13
CASSSGEGKPQHF
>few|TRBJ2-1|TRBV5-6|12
CASTASGGEQFF
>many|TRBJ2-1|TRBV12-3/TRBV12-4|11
CASRQGPEQFF
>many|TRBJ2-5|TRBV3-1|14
CASSPEPDSETQYF
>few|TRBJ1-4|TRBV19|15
CASRGSGTGEEKLFF
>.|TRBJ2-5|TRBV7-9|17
CASSLVLGQGSRETQYF
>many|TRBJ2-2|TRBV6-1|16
CASSSLRDRGTGELFF
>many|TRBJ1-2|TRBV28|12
CASSVTNYGYTF
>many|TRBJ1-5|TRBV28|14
CASSWDRYNQPQHF
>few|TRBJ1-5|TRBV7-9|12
CASSLEKGPQHF
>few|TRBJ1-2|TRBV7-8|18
CASSSGVGRQGADYGYTF
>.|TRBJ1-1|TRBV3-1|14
CASSQAVMNTEAFF
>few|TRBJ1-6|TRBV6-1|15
CASSSTGVGDSPLHF
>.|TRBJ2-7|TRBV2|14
CASSESGGAGEQYF
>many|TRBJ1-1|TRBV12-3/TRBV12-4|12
CASSFRTVEAFF
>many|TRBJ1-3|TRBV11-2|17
CASSLDETSSSGNTIYF
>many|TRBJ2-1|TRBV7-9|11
CASRRGNEQFF
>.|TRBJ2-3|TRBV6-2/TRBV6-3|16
CASSILAGDFTDTQYF
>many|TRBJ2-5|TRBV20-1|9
CSAPETQYF
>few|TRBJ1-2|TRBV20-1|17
CSAVNRGIITTNYGYTF
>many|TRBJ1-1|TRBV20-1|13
CSASSLGDFEAFF
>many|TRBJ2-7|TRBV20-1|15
CSAPKWGQGSYEQYF
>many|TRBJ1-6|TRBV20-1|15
CSARDLAEDNSPLHF
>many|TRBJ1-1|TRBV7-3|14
CASSSTGGATEAFF
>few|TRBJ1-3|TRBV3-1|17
CASSQDSRVPSGNTIYF
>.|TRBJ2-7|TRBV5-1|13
CASAVGGNYEQYF
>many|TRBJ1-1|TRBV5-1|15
CASSLGPGTYTEAFF
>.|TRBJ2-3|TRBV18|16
CASSTGQGASTDTQYF
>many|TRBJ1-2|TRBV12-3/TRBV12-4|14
CASSLVGSGYGYTF
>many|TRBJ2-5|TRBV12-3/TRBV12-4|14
CASKPRSTQETQYF
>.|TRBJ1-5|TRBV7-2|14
CASILARSNQPQHF
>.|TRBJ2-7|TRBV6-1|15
CASSAGQGRSYEQYF
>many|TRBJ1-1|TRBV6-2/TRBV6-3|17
CASSYRGEISRSTEAFF
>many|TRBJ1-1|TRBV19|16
CASSISPGLKNTEAFF
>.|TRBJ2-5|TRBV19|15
CASSIEAGGRRAQYF
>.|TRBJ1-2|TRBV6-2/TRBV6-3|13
CASAMGGLYGYTF
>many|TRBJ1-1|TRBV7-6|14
CASSLGSAHTEAFF
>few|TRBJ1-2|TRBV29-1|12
CSVESRAYGYTF
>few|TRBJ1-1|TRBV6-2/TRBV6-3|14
CASSLGGAATEAFF